These 31 T cell receptor beta chains came from one sample sequenced in a study of T cell responses to AZD1222 COVID-19 vaccine. Here immunoSEQ multiplex PCR was the method, and the copy in TCRdb shows in-frame clones only, minus some. The data contain approximately 170,000 clones, roughly 88% of them singletons. The sequencing here drew on peripheral blood, taken 28 days after the second AZD1222 dose. The receptors come from an adult who received the AZD1222 COVID-19 vaccine.

The chain couples TRBV7-8 to TRBJ1-1; TRBD1 is a possible D gene (5 bases). Germline CDR1 reads SGHVS; CDR2 reads FQNEAQ. Trimming took off 8 bases at V and 3 bases at J, with 13 bases between the two ends. The CDR3 runs 13 residues. In DNA, the CDR3 is TGTGCCAGCTCCCGGGACGTTGACACTGAAGCTTTCTTT. This codes for CASSRDVDTEAFF.

J is TRBJ2-7 and V is TRBV6-5, with a weak D call TRBD2 (5 bases). V shed 3 bases and J shed 0 bases, with 15 bases lying between them. The CDR3 has 16 residues. Germline CDR1 reads MNHEY; CDR2 reads SVGAGI. The CDR3 here is CASSYVAEAVSYEQYF. The DNA of the CDR3 is TGTGCCAGCAGTTATGTCGCGGAGGCAGTCTCCTACGAGCAGTACTTC.

This clone has just one count. The genes are TRBV4-2 and TRBJ2-3; D is uncertain. The CDR3 runs to 14 residues. V was trimmed by 2 bases and J by 2 bases, leaving 8 bases between them. Germline loops: CDR1 LGHNA, CDR2 YNFKEQ. This chain's CDR3 is CASSQSYNTDTQYF. CDR3 DNA sequence: TGTGCCAGCAGCCAATCGTACAACACAGATACGCAGTATTTT.

To note about this clone: Other nucleotide sequences in the sample specify the same CDR3. The chain combines TRBV28 with TRBJ2-7; D is undetermined. CDR1 MDHEN and CDR2 SYDVKM come from the germline V gene. Trimming shortened V by 2 bases and J by 4 bases, and 3 bases separated the two germline ends. This CDR3 is 11 amino acids long. The CDR3 is CASSLDYEQYF. Here the CDR3 DNA reads TGTGCCAGCAGTTTAGATTACGAGCAGTACTTC.

V usage is TRBV7-3 and J usage is TRBJ2-5; D is uncertain. CDR1 is SGHTA and CDR2 is FQGTGA in the germline V gene. Trimming shortened V by 5 bases and J by 4 bases, and 11 bases separated the two germline ends. The CDR3 consists of 13 residues. CDR3 amino acids: CASSPNRVETQYF. Here the CDR3 DNA reads TGTGCCAGCAGCCCCAATAGGGTAGAGACCCAGTACTTC.

The V and J genes are TRBV7-9 and TRBJ1-1; no clear D gene. Germline CDR1 and CDR2: SEHNR and FQNEAQ (reference sequence). Trimming shortened V by 1 base and J by 4 bases, and 19 bases separated the two germline ends. CDR3 length: 17 amino acids. The CDR3 DNA is TGTGCCAGCAGCTTAGGTGGTGTTTGGGATTCCCCCACTGAAGCTTTCTTT. Translated: CASSLGGVWDSPTEAFF.

The chain combines TRBV27 with TRBJ2-2; the match to TRBD2 covers 7 bases. With V trimmed by 5 bases and J by 7 bases, 4 bases remained unmatched. Germline V CDR1 and CDR2: MNHEY, SMNVEV (reference sequence). The CDR3 has 13 amino acids. The CDR3 coding sequence is TGTGCCAGCAGTAGGGAGGGGATCGGGGAGCTGTTTTTT. Residues: CASSREGIGELFF.

The chain uses TRBV19 and TRBJ1-1; possibly TRBD1 for D (6 bases). V was shortened by 7 bases and J by 3 bases, with 9 bases between the two germline ends. Germline V gene sequence: CDR1 LNHDA, CDR2 SQIVND (reference sequence). The CDR3 is 12 amino acids. CDR3 sequence: CASMQGYTEAFF. The DNA for the CDR3 is TGTGCCAGTATGCAGGGGTACACTGAAGCTTTCTTT. The variable domain in full, with the rest retrieved from reference TRBV19 and TRBJ1-1, is DGGITQSPKYLFRKEGQNVTLSCEQNLNHDAMYWYRQDPGQGLRLIYYSQIVNDFQKGDIAEGYSVSREKKESFPLTVTSAQKNPTAFYLCASMQGYTEAFFGQGTRLTVV.

J is TRBJ2-3 and V is TRBV19; TRBD2 matches 8 bases. This CDR3 contains 15 residues. After removal of 3 bases from V and 3 bases from J, the junction contained 5 bases not matched to a gene. Germline lookup yields CDR1 LNHDA and CDR2 SQIVND (reference sequence). The CDR3 here is CASSIQRGITDTQYF. The CDR3 bases are TGTGCCAGTAGTATTCAGCGGGGGATTACAGATACGCAGTATTTT. The complete variable domain, with remaining parts taken from reference TRBV19 and TRBJ2-3, reads DGGITQSPKYLFRKEGQNVTLSCEQNLNHDAMYWYRQDPGQGLRLIYYSQIVNDFQKGDIAEGYSVSREKKESFPLTVTSAQKNPTAFYLCASSIQRGITDTQYFGPGTRLTVL.

A note on this clone: The sample holds other DNA sequences that translate to the same CDR3. The chain combines TRBV10-2 with TRBJ2-7; maybe TRBD2 (6 bases). Germline V gene lookup returns CDR1 WSHSY and CDR2 SAAADI. Trimming removed 2 bases at V and 4 bases at J, with 6 bases between. The CDR3 has 12 residues. The CDR3, as DNA: TGCGCCAGCAGTGAGGGGGGGTACGAGCAGTACTTC. It specifies CASSEGGYEQYF.

V usage is TRBV10-1 and J usage is TRBJ2-2; 9 bases match TRBD2. The V gene's germline CDR1 is WNHNN and CDR2 SYGVQD (reference sequence). V dropped 6 bases and J dropped 6; count of bases not matched to a gene: 5. This CDR3 has 14 residues. CDR3 bases: TGCGCCAGCAGGGACGGGACTAGCCCCGGGGAGCTGTTTTTT. The encoded protein is CASRDGTSPGELFF.

The V and J genes are TRBV4-3 and TRBJ1-4; a weak D match, TRBD1 (5 bases). From germline, CDR1 is LGHNA and CDR2 YSLEER. CDR3 length: 15 amino acids. V was clipped by 0 bases and J by 4 bases, with 9 bases between them. The CDR3 reads CASSQEGTVNEKLFF. The DNA of the CDR3 is TGCGCCAGCAGCCAAGAGGGGACGGTTAATGAAAAACTGTTTTTT.

The CDR3 is CASSLAPRDRNYGYTF. DNA for the CDR3: TGCGCCAGCAGCTTGGCCCCCCGGGACAGGAACTATGGCTACACCTTC. The V call is TRBV5-1, the J call TRBJ1-2; TRBD1 matches at 8 bases. The length of the CDR3 is 16 residues. The V gene's germline CDR1 is SGHRS and CDR2 YFSETQ. The V segment lost 0 bases and the J segment 2 bases; nucleotides outside the gene matches: 6.

V usage is TRBV9 and J usage is TRBJ1-3; no definite D call. Germline loops: CDR1 SGDLS, CDR2 YYNGEE. V was cut by 0 bases and J by 6 bases, with 7 bases left in between. This CDR3 has 13 residues. Here the CDR3 reads CASSVGRENTIYF. CDR3 DNA sequence: TGTGCCAGCAGCGTAGGGAGAGAAAACACCATATATTTT.

This chain's CDR3 is CASSVAATPLRAGTEAFF. CDR3 nucleotide sequence: TGTGCCAGCAGCGTAGCGGCGACTCCCTTAAGGGCGGGAACTGAAGCTTTCTTT. V and J are TRBV9 and TRBJ1-1; no firm D call. Between the trimmed V and J ends, which lost 0 bases and 5 bases, there was a span of 23 bases. CDR1 is SGDLS, CDR2 YYNGEE, per germline. The CDR3 has 18 residues.

The V and J genes are TRBV6-5 and TRBJ1-4; TRBD1 might be the D (6 bases). The V gene lost 2 bases and the J gene lost 8 bases, with 12 bases spanning the gap. Germline V gives CDR1 MNHEY, CDR2 SVGAGI. CDR3 length: 14 amino acids. This CDR3 reads CASSYQGREEKLFF. The CDR3 nucleotides read TGTGCCAGCAGTTACCAGGGGAGGGAAGAAAAACTGTTTTTT.

The V and J genes are TRBV4-3 and TRBJ2-2; 8 nucleotides align to TRBD2. The V gene end was trimmed by 1 base and the J gene end by 0 bases; junction bases not matched to a gene: 4. The CDR3 runs 17 residues. CDR1 and CDR2 (germline): LGHNA, YSLEER. The CDR3 bases are TGCGCCAGCAGCCAAGCGGAGCGGGGGTCGAACACCGGGGAGCTGTTTTTT. It yields the protein CASSQAERGSNTGELFF.

The chain carries TRBV27 and TRBJ2-7; the match to TRBD1 covers 8 bases. Germline-derived CDR1 and CDR2 are MNHEY and SMNVEV (reference sequence). CDR3 length: 14 amino acids. Trimming at V came to 9 bases and at J to 3 bases, leaving 10 bases not matched to a gene. The CDR3 reads CASKLDRAGYEQYF. The CDR3 coding sequence is TGTGCCAGTAAGTTGGACAGGGCTGGCTACGAGCAGTACTTC.

This clone showed up just a few times. The sample carries other DNA sequences with the same CDR3. V gene TRBV19 combines with J gene TRBJ2-7; D unclear. The CDR3 is 11 residues long. The germline gives CDR1 LNHDA, CDR2 SQIVND (reference sequence). Trimming removed 4 bases at V and 0 bases at J, with 1 base between. CDR3 amino acids: CASSSSYEQYF. CDR3 in DNA: TGTGCCAGTAGTAGCTCCTACGAGCAGTACTTC. Filled out from reference TRBV19 and TRBJ2-7, the complete variable domain reads DGGITQSPKYLFRKEGQNVTLSCEQNLNHDAMYWYRQDPGQGLRLIYYSQIVNDFQKGDIAEGYSVSREKKESFPLTVTSAQKNPTAFYLCASSSSYEQYFGPGTRLTVT.

This clone was observed at least ten times. The chain combines TRBV27 with TRBJ1-2, with 7 bases that match TRBD1. Germline CDR1 reads MNHEY; CDR2 reads SMNVEV (reference sequence). Trimming cost V 4 bases and J 7 bases; bases outside gene matches: 9. This CDR3 is built from 14 residues. The CDR3 sequence is CASSSITGVAGYTF. The CDR3 coding sequence is TGTGCCAGCAGTTCCATAACAGGGGTTGCTGGCTACACCTTC.

The chain combines TRBV27 with TRBJ2-5; no clear D. CDR1 is MNHEY, CDR2 SMNVEV, per germline (reference sequence). Deletions cut 4 bases from V and 3 bases from J, with 3 bases between. CDR3 size: 11 residues. The CDR3 region has the DNA TGTGCCAGCAGTTCTGAAGAGACCCAGTACTTC. Encoded protein: CASSSEETQYF.

The J gene is TRBJ1-2, the V gene TRBV7-2; 10 nucleotides line up with TRBD1. The CDR3 is 15 amino acids. CDR1 is SGHTA and CDR2 is FQGNSA in the germline V gene. Trimming took 5 bases from V and 4 from J; bases not matched to a gene: 7. The chain's CDR3 is CASSPTTGGGYGYTF. The CDR3 DNA reads as TGTGCCAGCAGCCCCACGACAGGGGGCGGCTATGGCTACACCTTC.

This chain uses TRBV7-2 with TRBJ2-7, with 7 bases that match TRBD2. CDR3 length equals 15 residues. Trimming took 5 bases from V and 2 from J; bases not matched to a gene: 9. Germline V gene sequence: CDR1 SGHTA, CDR2 FQGNSA. The chain's CDR3 is CASSPRGTQTYEQYF. CDR3 nucleotides: TGTGCCAGCAGCCCGCGGGGGACCCAAACCTACGAGCAGTACTTC.

The chain recombines TRBV4-3 with TRBJ1-2; 9 bases agree with TRBD1. The CDR3 contains 14 residues. Germline V lookup: CDR1 LGHNA, CDR2 YSLEER. V lost 4 bases, J lost 5 bases, and 5 bases stayed unmatched. The CDR3 DNA follows: TGCGCCAGCAGCCCAAGACAGGGGGGTTATGGCTACACCTTC. Translating gives CASSPRQGGYGYTF.

The chain couples TRBV11-2 to TRBJ2-7, with D maybe TRBD1 (6 bases). This CDR3 has 15 residues. Trimming stripped 1 base from V and 3 bases from J, with 13 bases between. The germline CDR1 and CDR2 sequences are SGHAT and FQNNGV. CDR3 DNA sequence: TGTGCCAGCAGCTTAGGACCCCAGGACAGCTACGAGCAGTACTTC. The encoded protein is CASSLGPQDSYEQYF.

The chain couples TRBV6-9 to TRBJ1-6; no firm D call. CDR3 length: 16 amino acids. CDR1 and CDR2 (germline): MNHGY, SVAAGI. Trimming shortened V by 6 bases and J by 0 bases, and 12 bases separated the two germline ends. Here the CDR3 reads CASREDGLSYNSPLHF. CDR3 bases: TGTGCCAGCAGGGAGGACGGGCTCTCCTATAATTCACCCCTCCACTTT.

This chain uses TRBV12-5 with TRBJ1-6; D is perhaps TRBD1 (5 bases). The CDR3 runs 14 residues. The ends were cut back, 7 bases at V and 8 bases at J, with 15 bases in the middle. Germline CDR1 and CDR2: LGHNT and FRNRAP. CDR3 coding DNA: TGTGCTAGTGCTCAGGGCTCCCTTGATTCACCCCTCCACTTT. It is translated as CASAQGSLDSPLHF.

This chain links TRBV24-1 with TRBJ1-2; D not resolved. The V gene lost 2 bases and the J gene lost 7 bases, with 7 bases spanning the gap. Germline CDR1 is KGHDR and CDR2 is SFDVKD. The CDR3 totals 12 residues. The CDR3 reads CATSDSRFGYTF. In DNA, the CDR3 is TGTGCCACCAGTGATTCTCGGTTTGGCTACACCTTC.

The chain has TRBV2 and TRBJ1-3, with D hard to call. Germline V lookup: CDR1 SNHLY, CDR2 FYNNEI. With 6 bases removed from V and 8 bases from J, the gap between germline ends came to 17 bases. The CDR3 is made up of 14 amino acids. The CDR3 DNA reads TGTGCCAGCAGCCCACCGTCGGGTAAGGACACCATATATTTT. Protein: CASSPPSGKDTIYF.

The chain couples TRBV29-1 to TRBJ1-4; the match to TRBD1 covers 7 bases. The CDR3 consists of 13 residues. Trimming removed 6 bases from V and 1 base from J; junction bases left unmatched: 2. The V gene's germline CDR1 is SQVTM and CDR2 ANQGSEA. The CDR3 nucleotides are TGCAGCGTCTCAGGGGGAACTAATGAAAAACTGTTTTTT. Protein product: CSVSGGTNEKLFF.

CDR3 amino acids: CASNPSGVNGELFF. The CDR3 nucleotides read TGTGCCAGCAATCCTAGCGGGGTGAACGGGGAGCTGTTTTTT. The V call is TRBV7-3, the J call TRBJ2-2, with TRBD2 identical over 9 bases. This CDR3 region has 14 residues. The trim removed 7 bases at V and 7 bases at J, leaving 7 bases unmatched. Per the germline V gene, CDR1 is SGHTA and CDR2 is FQGTGA.